This TCR beta chain was obtained from a study of T cell changes during pregnancy in multiple sclerosis. CDR1 is SGHVS, CDR2 FNYEAQ, per germline. V lost 2 bases and J lost 6, with 14 bases in between. The CDR3 covers 15 residues. The table came from immunoSEQ multiplex PCR; TCRdb's copy has only in-frame clones and leaves some out. The top ten hold approximately 0.2% of the sample, which has 65,000 to 85,000 clones, just over 90% seen once. The clonotype comes from a female donor with multiple sclerosis, enrolled in a pregnancy study. The sample in question was CD4+ T cells from peripheral blood mononuclear cells, obtained before pregnancy. This chain uses TRBV7-6 with TRBJ2-1, with D perhaps TRBD2 (6 bases). CDR3 residues: CASSLRTNGRNEQFF. The CDR3 DNA follows: TGTGCCAGCAGCTTAAGGACTAACGGACGCAATGAGCAGTTCTTC.